The 10 T cell receptor beta chains presented below share a single source sample, sequenced in a study of cytomegalovirus exposure and HLA in healthy donors. A multiplex PCR was run with 60 Vbeta primers and 13 Jbeta primers. Clones were sequenced by immunoSEQ multiplex PCR, and TCRdb holds only the in-frame ones, with some missing. This table holds 80,000 to 95,000 clones, around 70% found once. Specimen: PBMCs. The receptors derive from a woman aged 50 to 60 in good health and CMV-seropositive.

The chain is built from TRBV19 and TRBJ1-5; D gene unclear. Trimming left V 7 bases short and J 3 bases short, with 13 bases between. The CDR3 runs to 14 residues. The germline CDR1 and CDR2 sequences are LNHDA and SQIVND (reference sequence). Here the CDR3 reads CASNMGGYNQPQHF. As DNA, the CDR3 is TGTGCCAGTAATATGGGAGGATACAATCAGCCCCAGCATTTT.

The genes are TRBV2 and TRBJ1-4, with 7 bases matching TRBD1. V dropped 6 bases and J dropped 8; count of bases not matched to a gene: 15. The CDR3 extends over 16 amino acids. The germline V gene encodes CDR1 SNHLY and CDR2 FYNNEI. CDR3 DNA: TGTGCCAGCAGAAAATTGACAGGGATTGGGATCGAAAAACTGTTTTTT. Encoded protein: CASRKLTGIGIEKLFF.

The chain employs TRBV5-6 and TRBJ2-7; 10 bases map to TRBD2. Per the germline V gene, CDR1 is SGHDT and CDR2 is YYEEEE. The CDR3 contains 15 residues. The V and J ends lost 6 bases and 3 bases, in that order; junction bases with no gene match: 9. This chain's CDR3 is CASTRTSGGIYEQYF. The CDR3 DNA sequence: TGTGCCAGCACCCGGACTAGCGGTGGGATCTACGAGCAGTACTTC.

Remarks on this clone: This CDR3 is also generated by other DNA sequences in the sample. The CDR3 is CASSSLSGSTLTEQYF. Here the CDR3 DNA reads TGTGCCAGCAGCTCACTTAGCGGGAGCACCCTGACCGAGCAGTACTTC. The chain has TRBV7-3 and TRBJ2-7; TRBD2 aligns across 9 bases. The CDR3 spans 16 residues. CDR1 SGHTA and CDR2 FQGTGA come from the germline V gene. Trimming cost V 4 bases and J 6 bases; bases outside gene matches: 13.

This clone appeared a few times. The chain links TRBV6-6 to TRBJ2-7; D perhaps matches TRBD2 (6 bases). The V gene's germline CDR1 is MNHNY and CDR2 SVGAGI (reference sequence). V was trimmed by 7 bases and J by 0 bases, leaving 16 bases between them. This CDR3 region has 15 residues. This chain's CDR3 is CASNDGGLSSYEQYF. The CDR3 DNA reads as TGTGCCAGCAATGATGGGGGACTCAGCTCCTACGAGCAGTACTTC.

The CDR3 region is CASRSLRGRVNEQYF. The DNA of the CDR3 is TGTGCCAGCAGATCCCTTCGGGGTAGGGTGAACGAGCAGTACTTC. The V and J genes are TRBV28 and TRBJ2-7, with TRBD2 as a possible D gene (5 bases). CDR3 size: 15 residues. V was shortened by 6 bases and J by 5 bases, with 20 bases between the two germline ends. CDR1 is MDHEN, CDR2 SYDVKM, per germline.

The chain combines TRBV7-9 with TRBJ2-1; D may be TRBD1 (6 bases). V was shortened by 0 bases and J by 12 bases, with 12 bases between the two germline ends. The CDR3 contains 13 residues. The germline CDR1 and CDR2 sequences are SEHNR and FQNEAQ (reference sequence). The CDR3 is CASSLATGWGQFF. The DNA for the CDR3 is TGTGCCAGCAGCTTAGCAACAGGGTGGGGGCAGTTCTTC. Filled out from reference TRBV7-9 and TRBJ2-1, the complete variable domain reads DTGVSQNPRHKITKRGQNVTFRCDPISEHNRLYWYRQTLGQGPEFLTYFQNEAQLEKSRLLSDRFSAERPKGSFSTLEIQRTEQGDSAMYLCASSLATGWGQFFGPGTRLTVL.

This clone was counted only a few times. The chain uses TRBV5-1 and TRBJ2-5, with 9 bases aligning to TRBD1. Germline lookup yields CDR1 SGHRS and CDR2 YFSETQ. The V and J ends lost 6 bases and 5 bases, in that order; junction bases with no gene match: 5. The CDR3 sequence is 13 residues long. CDR3 nucleotide sequence: TGCGCCAGCAAGGGACAGGGTATGGAGACCCAGTACTTC. It yields the protein CASKGQGMETQYF.

The chain combines TRBV7-2 with TRBJ2-1; 8 positions agree with TRBD1. After removal of 2 bases from V and 9 bases from J, the junction contained 15 bases not matched to a gene. CDR1 and CDR2 (germline): SGHTA, FQGNSA. This CDR3 is built from 17 residues. CDR3 in amino acids: CASSLWSQGASPGEQFF. The CDR3 DNA is TGTGCCAGCAGCTTATGGTCCCAGGGGGCATCTCCGGGTGAGCAGTTCTTC.

This clone is deemed medium-sized. The genes are TRBV5-1 and TRBJ1-5; maybe TRBD1 (6 bases). Deletions cut 0 bases from V and 7 bases from J, with 8 bases between. Germline V lookup: CDR1 SGHRS, CDR2 YFSETQ. This CDR3 comprises 13 residues. As DNA, the CDR3 is TGCGCCAGCAGCTTGGTTGGGGGCCAGCCCCAGCATTTT. This gives the protein CASSLVGGQPQHF.